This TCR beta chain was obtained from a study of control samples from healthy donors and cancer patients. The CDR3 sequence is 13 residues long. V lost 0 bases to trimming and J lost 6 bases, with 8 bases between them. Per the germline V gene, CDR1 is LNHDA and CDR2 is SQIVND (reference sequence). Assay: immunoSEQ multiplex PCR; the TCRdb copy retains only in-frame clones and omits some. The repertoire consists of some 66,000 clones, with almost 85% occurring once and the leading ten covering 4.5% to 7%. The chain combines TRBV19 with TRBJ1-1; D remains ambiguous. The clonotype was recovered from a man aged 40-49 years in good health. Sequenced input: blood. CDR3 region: CASSIDHLAEAFF. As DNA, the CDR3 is TGTGCCAGTAGTATAGATCACTTGGCTGAAGCTTTCTTT.